This TCR beta chain derives from a study of T-cell memory formation after mild COVID-19. Study-level information: Clusters of TCRs were largely donor specific.

Trimming at V came to 0 bases and at J to 4 bases, leaving 8 bases not matched to a gene. The germline V gene has CDR1 MNHEY and CDR2 SVGEGT. The CDR3 covers 17 residues. Each CDR3 protein gets one entry after TCRdb re-called the 5' RACE reads with MiXCR. The sample carries nearly 350,000 distinct CDR3 sequences, 10% to 15% recorded once. This sequence originates from a man in his late teens or twenties who had mild COVID-19 (a few samples of this study predate the infection). Cell type and time point are not known. Sample: PBMCs or a T cell subset sorted from them (not recorded which). This chain joins TRBV6-2 or TRBV6-3 and TRBJ2-7, with 11 bases matching TRBD2. The CDR3 sequence is CASSYSKFGTSGYEQYF. The CDR3 coding sequence is TGTGCCAGCAGTTACTCGAAGTTTGGGACTAGCGGTTACGAGCAGTACTTC.